The sequence of this T cell receptor (beta chain) was determined in a study of glioma-infiltrating T cells. The study's findings and limits: Tissue-blood divergence was below expectation in non-neoplastic patients, above in gliomas.

Germline CDR1 is SGHTA and CDR2 is FQGNSA. The CDR3 is 12 residues long. The germline V and J ends were trimmed by 6 bases and 4 bases, with 7 bases remaining between them. The sample holds a few counts of this clonotype. As yet, its antigen is unknown. Using RNA template, CDR3s of TCR alpha and beta were amplified with iRepertoire arm-PCR. One-step reverse transcription and amplification started from approximately 100-400 ng of tissue mRNA or PBMC total RNA. TCRdb passed the multiplex PCR reads through MiXCR, listing each CDR3 protein once. The table records about 130,000 distinct CDR3 sequences, around 25% of them present only once.

Sequencing was done on a sample of glioma tissue, nonneoplastic brain tissue, or PBMCs (not recorded which). The sequence was collected from a human donor with low-grade glioma or glioblastoma, undergoing nonglioma brain surgery, or in good health (not recorded which). This rearrangement joins TRBV7-2 to TRBJ1-3; D is unresolved. The CDR3 coding sequence is TGTGCCAGCAGAGGGATCGGAAACACCATATATTTT. Its protein is CASRGIGNTIYF.